These T cell receptor beta chains were read from a single sample in a study of blood T cell repertoires in COVID-19. The repertoire was sequenced with immunoSEQ multiplex PCR; TCRdb's copy has only in-frame clones and lacks some. Of approximately 44,000 clones in the sample, almost 80% were seen once. Sequenced: peripheral blood. The receptors come from a woman of 80 years or more with acute or convalescent COVID-19. The CDR3 runs from the conserved cysteine through the conserved F or W. A D gene is named only where the DNA matches it firmly.

TRBV5-8 . CASSLVLNTEAFF
TRBV7-8 TRBD1 CASSYRGSGNTIYF
TRBV19 . CASSKGRPEGAGEAFF
TRBV10-3 TRBD2 CAISDLAGVGRETQYF
TRBV4-2 . CASSQDNTYTEAFF
TRBV12-3/TRBV12-4 TRBD1 CASRGQGARGYTF
TRBV4-1 TRBD1 CASSQEASGTAGNTIYF
TRBV27 TRBD1 CASSLYLDRAGDQPQHF
TRBV5-8 TRBD1 CASSRDRGSDYGYTF
TRBV30 . CAWGGLFNEQFF
TRBV19 . CASSYGGGRAGELFF
TRBV12-3/TRBV12-4 . CASSLREKQFF
TRBV27 TRBD1 CASSLQHGQGGGYTF
TRBV19 TRBD1 CASSIVTGDSPLHF
TRBV30 TRBD1 CAWSGGQGAVSALGEQYF
TRBV11-2 TRBD1 CASSLAGQVF
TRBV19 . CASKRDLTDTQYF
TRBV19 . CASIRTAGNTIYF
TRBV5-6 TRBD1 CASSLVQGDTGELFF
TRBV24-1 TRBD1 CATSDRTGGDTQYF
TRBV6-5 . CASRPTGGGYGYTF